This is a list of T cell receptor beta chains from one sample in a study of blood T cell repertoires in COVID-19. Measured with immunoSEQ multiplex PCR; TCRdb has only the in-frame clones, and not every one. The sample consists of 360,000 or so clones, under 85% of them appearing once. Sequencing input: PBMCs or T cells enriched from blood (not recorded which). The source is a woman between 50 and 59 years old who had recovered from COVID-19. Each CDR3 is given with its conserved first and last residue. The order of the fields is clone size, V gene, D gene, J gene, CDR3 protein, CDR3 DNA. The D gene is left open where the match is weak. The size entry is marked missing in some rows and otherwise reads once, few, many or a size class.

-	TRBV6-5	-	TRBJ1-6	CASSSPRDRNSPLHF	TGTGCCAGCAGTTCCCCTAGAGACAGAAATTCACCCCTCCACTTT
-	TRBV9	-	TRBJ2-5	CASSSGHHQETQYF	TGTGCCAGCAGCTCTGGACACCACCAAGAGACCCAGTACTTC
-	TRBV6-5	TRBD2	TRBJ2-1	CASSSFSGSSYNEQFF	TGTGCCAGCAGTTCGTTTAGCGGGAGCTCCTACAATGAGCAGTTCTTC
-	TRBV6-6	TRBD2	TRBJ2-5	CASSYTSGGAETQYF	TGTGCCAGCAGTTACACTAGCGGGGGGGCGGAGACCCAGTACTTC
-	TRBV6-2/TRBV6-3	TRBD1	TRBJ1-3	CASSAVPGQGLWNSGNTIYF	TGTGCCAGCAGTGCCGTCCCGGGACAGGGTCTCTGGAATTCTGGAAACACCATATATTTT
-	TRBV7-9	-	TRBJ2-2	CASTKAGKNTGELFF	TGTGCCAGCACCAAGGCCGGGAAGAACACCGGGGAGCTGTTTTTT
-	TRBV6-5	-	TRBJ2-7	CASSSDGGYEQYF	TGTGCCAGCAGCTCGGACGGGGGCTACGAGCAGTACTTC
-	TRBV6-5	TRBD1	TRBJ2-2	CASKTDRGGTGELFF	TGTGCCAGCAAAACGGACAGGGGAGGCACCGGGGAGCTGTTTTTT
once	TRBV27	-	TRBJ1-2	CASSPRPPRQESNYGYTF	TGTGCCAGCAGTCCCCGTCCCCCCAGACAGGAATCTAACTATGGCTACACCTTC
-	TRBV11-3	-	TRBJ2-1	CASSQIQGTEQFF	TGTGCCAGCAGCCAAATACAGGGAACTGAGCAGTTCTTC
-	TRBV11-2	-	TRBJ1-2	CASSSGGGEVYGYTF	TGTGCCAGCAGCTCCGGGGGGGGTGAGGTCTATGGCTACACCTTC
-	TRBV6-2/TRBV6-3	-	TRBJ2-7	CASSLATGVFSYEQYF	TGTGCCAGCAGCCTTGCGACAGGAGTCTTCTCCTACGAGCAGTACTTC
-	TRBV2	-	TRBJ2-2	CASRTQGNGELFF	TGTGCCAGCAGGACACAGGGAAACGGGGAGCTGTTTTTT
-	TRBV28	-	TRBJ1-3	CASSSTGSGNTIYF	TGTGCCAGCAGTTCGACAGGCTCTGGAAACACCATATATTTT
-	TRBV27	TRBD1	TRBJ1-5	CASSYYGTANQPQHF	TGTGCCAGCAGTTACTACGGGACAGCGAATCAGCCCCAGCATTTT
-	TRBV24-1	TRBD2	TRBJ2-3	CATSDSRTRYTQYF	TGTGCCACCAGTGATTCAAGGACTAGGTATACGCAGTATTTT
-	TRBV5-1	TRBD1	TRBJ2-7	CASSLGNRGYEQYF	TGCGCCAGCAGCTTAGGGAACAGGGGCTACGAGCAGTACTTC
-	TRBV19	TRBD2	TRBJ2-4	CASMDPGGAKNIQYF	TGTGCCAGTATGGATCCGGGGGGAGCCAAAAACATTCAGTACTTC
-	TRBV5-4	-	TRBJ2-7	CASSRATGEAYEQYF	TGTGCCAGCAGCCGGGCTACAGGAGAAGCCTACGAGCAGTACTTC
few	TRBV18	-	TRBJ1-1	CASSPVDRTNTEAFF	TGTGCCAGCTCACCAGTTGACAGGACGAACACTGAAGCTTTCTTT
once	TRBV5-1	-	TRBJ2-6	CASSLTWAGANVLTF	TGCGCCAGCAGCTTGACGTGGGCGGGGGCCAACGTCCTGACTTTC
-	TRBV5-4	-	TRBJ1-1	CASSSGQLLMNTEAFF	TGTGCCAGCAGCTCTGGACAGCTACTAATGAACACTGAAGCTTTCTTT
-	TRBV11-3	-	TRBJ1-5	CASSLDRGQPQHF	TGTGCCAGCAGCTTAGATCGGGGGCAGCCCCAGCATTTT
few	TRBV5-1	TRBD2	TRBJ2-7	CASSFPGGRATHEQYF	TGCGCCAGCAGCTTCCCTGGGGGGAGGGCCACCCACGAGCAGTACTTC
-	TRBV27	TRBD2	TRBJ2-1	CASILLAGGGGSEQFF	TGTGCCAGCATTTTACTAGCGGGGGGAGGGGGTAGTGAGCAGTTCTTC
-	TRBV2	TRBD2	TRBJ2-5	CASGGGTQYF	TGTGCCAGCGGGGGGGGGACCCAGTACTTC
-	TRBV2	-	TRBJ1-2	CASFKDSRANYGYTF	TGTGCCAGCTTTAAGGACAGTCGAGCTAACTATGGCTACACCTTC
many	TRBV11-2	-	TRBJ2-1	CASSAVPFREQFF	TGTGCCAGCAGCGCAGTACCCTTCAGAGAGCAGTTCTTC
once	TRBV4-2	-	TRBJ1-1	CASSQEGVTGNTEAFF	TGTGCCAGCAGCCAAGAAGGAGTGACAGGGAACACTGAAGCTTTCTTT
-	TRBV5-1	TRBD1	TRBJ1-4	CASRPTGATNEKLFF	TGCGCCAGCAGACCCACAGGGGCAACTAATGAAAAACTGTTTTTT
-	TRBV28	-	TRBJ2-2	CASRSGTNTGELFF	TGTGCCAGCAGGTCGGGGACTAACACCGGGGAGCTGTTTTTT
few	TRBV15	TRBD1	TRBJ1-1	CATSRDKRTGVAFF	TGTGCCACCAGCAGAGATAAGAGGACAGGGGTCGCTTTCTTT
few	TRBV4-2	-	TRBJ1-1	CASSQEAGQNTEAFF	TGTGCCAGCAGCCAAGAGGCGGGGCAGAACACTGAAGCTTTCTTT
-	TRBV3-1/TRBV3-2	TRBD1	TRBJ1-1	CASSQGTGRNTEAFF	TGTGCCAGCAGCCAAGGGACAGGGAGGAACACTGAAGCTTTCTTT
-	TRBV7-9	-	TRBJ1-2	CASSLKGREANYGYTF	TGTGCCAGCAGCTTAAAAGGACGGGAAGCTAACTATGGCTACACCTTC
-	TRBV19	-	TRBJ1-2	CASSLWLGDGYTF	TGTGCCAGTAGCCTGTGGTTAGGGGATGGCTACACCTTC
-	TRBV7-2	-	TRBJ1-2	CASSDRQKTYGYTF	TGTGCCAGCAGCGACAGACAGAAAACCTATGGCTACACCTTC